What follows are 15 T cell receptor beta chains derived from one specimen sequenced in a study of blood T cell repertoires in COVID-19. Produced via immunoSEQ multiplex PCR; TCRdb's table is partial and in-frame only. Found here are about 300,000 clones, roughly 90% of them singletons; the top ten hold roughly 1.1%. Sequencing used PBMCs or T cells enriched from blood (not recorded which). The receptor set was obtained from a woman aged 25 to 45 who had recovered from COVID-19.

This chain connects TRBV4-3 to TRBJ1-1; TRBD1 aligns across 10 bases. Germline V CDR1 and CDR2: LGHNA, YSLEER. This CDR3 is 14 amino acids long. Trimming at V came to 2 bases and at J to 6 bases, leaving 3 bases not matched to a gene. CDR3 in amino acids: CASSQPGQGAEAFF. The CDR3 bases are TGCGCCAGCAGCCAACCAGGACAGGGGGCTGAAGCTTTCTTT.

V and J are TRBV28 and TRBJ2-4; 7 bases map to TRBD1. CDR1 and CDR2 from the germline V gene are MDHEN and SYDVKM. After removal of 6 bases from V and 5 bases from J, the junction contained 7 bases not matched to a gene. This CDR3 has 14 residues. The chain's CDR3 is CASSQTGTENIQYF. CDR3 sequence (DNA): TGTGCCAGCAGCCAGACCGGGACAGAAAACATTCAGTACTTC. The full variable domain, its missing parts supplied by reference TRBV28 and TRBJ2-4, is DVKVTQSSRYLVKRTGEKVFLECVQDMDHENMFWYRQDPGLGLRLIYFSYDVKMKEKGDIPEGYSVSREKKERFSLILESASTNQTSMYLCASSQTGTENIQYFGAGTRLSVL.

This clone was observed once. The chain recombines TRBV5-1 with TRBJ2-2; TRBD2 agrees at 7 bases. With 2 bases clipped from V and 2 bases from J, the junction kept 3 bases outside the gene matches. CDR3 length: 15 residues. The germline V gene encodes CDR1 SGHRS and CDR2 YFSETQ. The CDR3 sequence is CASSLSGTNTGELFF. CDR3 DNA sequence: TGCGCCAGCAGCTTAAGCGGGACCAACACCGGGGAGCTGTTTTTT.

The chain couples TRBV19 to TRBJ2-1; tentatively, D is TRBD2 (6 bases). Germline CDR1 and CDR2: LNHDA and SQIVND (reference sequence). This CDR3 contains 13 residues. Trimming took 9 bases from V and 0 from J, leaving 9 bases between them. CDR3 sequence: CASSGDSYNEQFF. The CDR3 nucleotides read TGTGCCAGCTCGGGGGACTCCTACAATGAGCAGTTCTTC. Supplemented by reference TRBV19 and TRBJ2-1, the full variable domain reads DGGITQSPKYLFRKEGQNVTLSCEQNLNHDAMYWYRQDPGQGLRLIYYSQIVNDFQKGDIAEGYSVSREKKESFPLTVTSAQKNPTAFYLCASSGDSYNEQFFGPGTRLTVL.

The rearrangement joins TRBV5-1 to TRBJ1-1, with D perhaps TRBD1 (6 bases). Trimming cost V 5 bases and J 4 bases, with 21 bases left between them. CDR1 SGHRS and CDR2 YFSETQ come from the germline V gene. The CDR3 length is 16 residues. This CDR3 is CASRTRGVSSGTEAFF. The CDR3 DNA sequence: TGCGCCAGCAGGACCAGGGGAGTTTCGTCGGGCACTGAAGCTTTCTTT.

The rearrangement links TRBV2 to TRBJ2-1; 11 nucleotides line up with TRBD1. V shed 3 bases, J shed 8 bases, and the junction held 6 bases outside the gene matches. Germline V gives CDR1 SNHLY, CDR2 FYNNEI. There are 15 residues in the CDR3. CDR3: CASSEDRGRNHEQFF. The CDR3 DNA sequence: TGTGCCAGCAGTGAGGACAGGGGGCGGAACCATGAGCAGTTCTTC.

V and J are TRBV4-3 and TRBJ1-4; no firm D call. V lost 1 base, J lost 5 bases, and 17 bases lay in between. Germline lookup yields CDR1 LGHNA and CDR2 YSLEER. This CDR3 has 17 residues. The chain's CDR3 is CASSQGHSGYPNEKLFF. In DNA, the CDR3 is TGCGCCAGCAGCCAAGGTCATTCCGGTTACCCAAATGAAAAACTGTTTTTT.

This clone has only one observation. The V call is TRBV7-3, the J call TRBJ2-1, with D tentatively TRBD1 (6 bases). Germline V gives CDR1 SGHTA, CDR2 FQGTGA. The CDR3 extends over 15 amino acids. Trimming pared 1 base from V and 4 bases from J, leaving 11 bases between. In DNA form, the CDR3 reads TGTGCCAGCAGCTTAATGGGGCAGGGGTACAATGAGCAGTTCTTC. This gives the protein CASSLMGQGYNEQFF.

This rearrangement joins TRBV18 to TRBJ1-5, with TRBD1 matching over 11 bases. The germline CDR1 and CDR2 sequences are KGHSH and LQKENI. V lost 1 base to trimming and J lost 1 base; unmatched junction nucleotides: 0. This CDR3 region has 16 residues. CDR3 protein: CASSPRDRGSNQPQHF. For the CDR3, the DNA is TGTGCCAGCTCACCACGGGACAGGGGGAGCAATCAGCCCCAGCATTTT.

The chain's CDR3 is CASSRWRGRWINQPQHF. For the CDR3, the DNA is TGTGCCAGCAGCCGTTGGCGGGGGCGCTGGATCAATCAGCCCCAGCATTTT. The rearrangement uses TRBV6-8 and TRBJ1-5; D is possibly TRBD1 (6 bases). Trimming left V 6 bases short and J 3 bases short, with 21 bases between. The CDR3 length is 17 residues. The germline CDR1 and CDR2 sequences are MNHGY and SAAAGT.

This chain links TRBV5-1 with TRBJ2-1; D not certain. The V end was cut by 0 bases, the J end by 10 bases, with 11 bases between. Germline V gene data show CDR1 as SGHRS and CDR2 as YFSETQ. This CDR3 is built from 13 residues. The DNA for the CDR3 is TGCGCCAGCAGCTTGGAGTGGCATAGCGAGCAGTTCTTC. Translation gives CASSLEWHSEQFF.

This rearrangement joins TRBV2 to TRBJ2-2; D is possibly TRBD2 (5 bases). The length of the CDR3 is 14 residues. V dropped 7 bases and J dropped 6 bases, with 15 bases sitting between them. Looked up from germline, CDR1 is SNHLY and CDR2 is FYNNEI. The CDR3 loop reads CASTQTSIAGELFF. CDR3 in DNA: TGTGCCAGCACTCAAACTAGTATCGCCGGGGAGCTGTTTTTT. Combining the CDR3 with reference TRBV2 and TRBJ2-2 gives the whole variable domain EPEVTQTPSHQVTQMGQEVILRCVPISNHLYFYWYRQILGQKVEFLVSFYNNEISEKSEIFDDQFSVERPDGSNFTLKIRSTKLEDSAMYFCASTQTSIAGELFFGEGSRLTVL.

The genes are TRBV6-1 and TRBJ2-2; D gene uncertain. Looked up from germline, CDR1 is MNHNS and CDR2 is SASEGT. The CDR3 contains 16 residues. V lost 2 bases to trimming and J lost 0 bases, with 10 bases between them. CDR3 bases: TGTGCCAGCAGTGAAATGGGCCCAGCGAACACCGGGGAGCTGTTTTTT. Protein sequence: CASSEMGPANTGELFF.

This chain links TRBV9 with TRBJ2-1; the D gene is possibly TRBD2 (6 bases). CDR1 and CDR2 (germline): SGDLS, YYNGEE. V was pared by 0 bases and J by 5 bases, with 9 bases between. This CDR3 is built from 14 residues. CDR3: CASSVGGGHNEQFF. The CDR3, as DNA: TGTGCCAGCAGCGTAGGGGGAGGACACAATGAGCAGTTCTTC. Combining the CDR3 with reference TRBV9 and TRBJ2-1 gives the whole variable domain DSGVTQTPKHLITATGQRVTLRCSPRSGDLSVYWYQQSLDQGLQFLIQYYNGEERAKGNILERFSAQQFPDLHSELNLSSLELGDSALYFCASSVGGGHNEQFFGPGTRLTVL.

V and J are TRBV19 and TRBJ2-1; perhaps TRBD1 as D (7 bases). Trimming took 3 bases from V and 12 from J, leaving 15 bases between them. Germline-derived CDR1 and CDR2 are LNHDA and SQIVND (reference sequence). The CDR3 sequence is 13 residues long. The DNA for the CDR3 is TGTGCCAGTAGTATCCCCAACAGGGGAGGGCAGTTCTTC. Residues: CASSIPNRGGQFF. Looking up the rest from reference TRBV19 and TRBJ2-1 gives the full variable domain: DGGITQSPKYLFRKEGQNVTLSCEQNLNHDAMYWYRQDPGQGLRLIYYSQIVNDFQKGDIAEGYSVSREKKESFPLTVTSAQKNPTAFYLCASSIPNRGGQFFGPGTRLTVL.